This T cell receptor beta chain was sequenced for a study of response to subunit inactivated influenza vaccine. TCRdb processed the RT-PCR reads anew with MiXCR; each CDR3 protein has one entry. The data show about 650,000 distinct CDR3 sequences, more than 15% seen once. The V and J ends lost 7 bases and 7 bases respectively, with 13 bases between them. This CDR3 is 11 amino acids long. Germline V CDR1 and CDR2: GTSNPN, SVGIG (reference sequence). The chain links TRBV30 to TRBJ1-1, with D tentatively TRBD1 (6 bases). The starting material was PBMCs from blood, obtained 12 days after vaccination. The sequence came from a man between 45 and 60 years old who received an inactivated influenza vaccine. The CDR3 nucleotides read TGTGCCTTACAGGGAATTAATGAAGCTTTCTTT. Translating gives CALQGINEAFF.